The source of this T cell receptor (beta chain) is a study of T-cell reconstitution after alpha-beta-depleted transplantation in children. The germline V gene has CDR1 LGHNA and CDR2 YSLEER. Unmatched junction bases numbered 11, after V lost 0 bases and J lost 7 bases. This CDR3 spans 16 amino acids. Preparation of the TCRbeta library involved a method that used unique molecular identifiers. MiXCR, run by TCRdb on the PCR reads, gives a single entry per CDR3 protein. The data contain approximately 200,000 distinct CDR3 sequences, about 6% of them singletons. Whole-study results and caveats: The origin of alpha-beta T cells about two months after transplant was reportedly several hundred expanded graft clones. A year post-transplant, T-cell counts and diversity derived mostly from newly produced T cells. TCRbeta diversity was high at day 60 in some patients (a result of surviving recipient T cells and thymic progenitors).

This clonotype was seen a handful of times. No antigen is known for it. The gene calls are TRBV4-3 and TRBJ2-5; 7 nucleotides line up with TRBD2. The sequenced sample was PBMCs, obtained before TCRalphabeta/CD19-depleted stem cell transplant. The receptor was derived from a girl under two years old with combined immunodeficiency, due to receive a stem cell transplant. DNA for the CDR3: TGCGCCAGCAGCCAAGATTCCGGGGCGGGAGACGTGACCCAGTACTTC. Translated: CASSQDSGAGDVTQYF.